This TCR beta chain was recorded in a study of T cells expressing NK-cell markers. Germline V gene data show CDR1 as SQVTM and CDR2 as ANQGSEA. This CDR3 is 15 amino acids long. TCRdb reprocessed the 5' RACE reads and reports one entry per CDR3 protein, with no DNA. Reported are over 350,000 distinct CDR3 sequences; the ten largest clones contain roughly a tenth. The TCR comes from a woman between 45 and 60 years old in good health. The material sequenced was blood T cells: a sorted CD56 or NKG2C T cell subset, CD4+ or CD8+ T cells, or bulk PBMC T cells (not recorded which). V gene TRBV29-1 combines with J gene TRBJ2-1; TCRdb reports TRBD2, a call that lacks DNA to check it against. CDR3 sequence reads: CSVEGPAGVGNEQFF.